This paragraph reports one T cell receptor (beta chain). What it binds is not known. This sample stems from a study of OX40 agonist ivuxolimab in advanced cancers. Turning to the study itself: An anti-OX40 (CD134) antibody with agonistic activity, ivuxolimab, was administered to patients.

Sequencing was performed with immunoSEQ multiplex PCR; in TCRdb, only in-frame clones are kept and a portion is missing. The sample contains more than 65,000 clones, approximately 89% of which appear only once. Whole-study findings and limits: There was clonal expansion of CD4+ and CD8+ blood T cells by week 6 at 0.1 to 3.0 mg/kg.

There are 14 residues in the CDR3. CDR1 is SEHNR and CDR2 is FQNEAQ in the germline V gene (reference sequence). The V and J ends lost 5 bases and 9 bases, in that order; junction bases with no gene match: 7. This chain uses TRBV7-9 with TRBJ2-4, with 10 bases that match TRBD2. This TCR was sampled from an adult with an advanced solid tumor such as melanoma, head and neck, liver or kidney cancer. Source: CD4+ or CD8+ T cells sorted from blood, taken in a trial of the OX40 agonist ivuxolimab. The CDR3 loop reads CASSQLAGQGIQYF. The CDR3 DNA follows: TGTGCCAGCAGCCAACTAGCGGGACAAGGCATTCAGTACTTC.